This T cell receptor beta chain was retrieved from a study of cytomegalovirus exposure and HLA in healthy donors. Overall study: According to later analysis, the same platform produced the roughly 130 validation and 666 first-cohort repertoires. Study outcomes and limitations: A later analysis found first-cohort TCR clusters tended to co-occur in the 90 to 150 validation repertoires. In vitro work confirmed that three CMV-associated chains recognize CMV antigens.

Germline V gene sequence: CDR1 WNHNN, CDR2 SYGVQD (reference sequence). CDR3 size: 16 residues. The ends lost 4 bases at V and 1 base at J; junction bases unmatched: 8. This clone occurred a few times. Antigen specificity is unknown. TCRdb keeps only in-frame clones here, not all; method: immunoSEQ multiplex PCR. The data show 150,000 or so clones, about 86% seen once. The chain joins TRBV10-1 to TRBJ2-5; 8 bases are a match to TRBD1. The receptor was derived from a young man in good health and CMV-seropositive. The source material was PBMCs. The CDR3 sequence: CASSVHRGTFQETQYF. CDR3 DNA sequence: TGCGCCAGCAGTGTCCACAGGGGGACTTTCCAAGAGACCCAGTACTTC.